Listed here are 21 T cell receptor beta chains from one sample, sequenced in a study of cytomegalovirus exposure and HLA in healthy donors. Primers for the PCR totalled 60 Vbeta and 13 Jbeta. Clones were read by immunoSEQ multiplex PCR, and TCRdb kept only the in-frame ones, dropping some. The sample yields around 60,000 clones, 60% to 80% seen once. Sequenced material: PBMCs. These receptors all come from a middle-aged woman in good health and CMV-seropositive.

Here the CDR3 DNA reads TGCGCCAGCGGGTGGACAGGGGCTAATTCACCCCTCCACTTT. Amino acids: CASGWTGANSPLHF. The rearrangement joins TRBV5-1 to TRBJ1-6; 9 bases are a match to TRBD1. This CDR3 has 14 amino acids. V gave up 7 bases and J gave up 6 bases; unmatched junction bases: 5. The V gene's germline CDR1 is SGHRS and CDR2 YFSETQ. The full variable domain, with the rest looked up from reference TRBV5-1 and TRBJ1-6, is KAGVTQTPRYLIKTRGQQVTLSCSPISGHRSVSWYQQTPGQGLQFLFEYFSETQRNKGNFPGRFSGRQFSNSRSEMNVSTLELGDSALYLCASGWTGANSPLHFGNGTRLTVT.

As to this clone: A far more abundant clone sits one base away, making this likely a read error. The chain recombines TRBV28 with TRBJ1-1, with D tentatively TRBD1 (6 bases). In germline, CDR1 is MDHEN, CDR2 SYDVKM. The CDR3 is 14 amino acids. Trimming took off 4 bases at V and 7 bases at J, with 16 bases between the two ends. CDR3 in DNA: TGTGCCAGCAGTTATTCCCAGGGGTCTAGTGAAGCTTTCTTT. Protein sequence: CASSYSQGSSEAFF. Full variable domain (rest looked up from reference TRBV28 and TRBJ1-1): DVKVTQSSRYLVKRTGEKVFLECVQDMDHENMFWYRQDPGLGLRLIYFSYDVKMKEKGDIPEGYSVSREKKERFSLILESASTNQTSMYLCASSYSQGSSEAFFGQGTRLTVV.

V and J are TRBV6-5 and TRBJ2-7, with 8 bases identical to TRBD1. CDR3 length: 14 residues. Germline CDR1 MNHEY, CDR2 SVGAGI. Losses at the gene ends were 6 bases for V and 0 bases for J; bases not matched to a gene: 4. In nucleotides, the CDR3 is TGTGCCAGCAGACGGACAGGGAACTCCTACGAGCAGTACTTC. It codes for CASRRTGNSYEQYF.

The rearrangement joins TRBV6-5 to TRBJ1-1, with 7 positions matching TRBD1. There are 15 residues in the CDR3. After removal of 5 bases from V and 6 bases from J, the junction contained 12 bases not matched to a gene. Germline V gene lookup returns CDR1 MNHEY and CDR2 SVGAGI. This CDR3 reads CASSLIGTDPSEAFF. The CDR3 nucleotides read TGTGCCAGCAGTCTAATCGGGACAGATCCCTCTGAAGCTTTCTTT.

V usage is TRBV9 and J usage is TRBJ1-2; D gene ambiguous. V was trimmed by 3 bases and J by 5 bases, leaving 11 bases between them. Germline CDR1 reads SGDLS; CDR2 reads YYNGEE. CDR3 length: 13 residues. CDR3 residues: CASSAGQSYGYTF. For the CDR3, the DNA is TGTGCCAGCAGCGCTGGCCAGTCATATGGCTACACCTTC.

The V call is TRBV9, the J call TRBJ2-3; TRBD1 matches at 9 bases. J gave up 6 bases and V 4 bases, and 6 bases lay outside the gene matches. Germline loops: CDR1 SGDLS, CDR2 YYNGEE. The CDR3 has 14 amino acids. This chain's CDR3 is CASSLQGARDTQYF. CDR3 nucleotides: TGTGCCAGCAGCCTACAGGGGGCTCGGGATACGCAGTATTTT. The whole variable domain, remainder taken from reference TRBV9 and TRBJ2-3, is DSGVTQTPKHLITATGQRVTLRCSPRSGDLSVYWYQQSLDQGLQFLIQYYNGEERAKGNILERFSAQQFPDLHSELNLSSLELGDSALYFCASSLQGARDTQYFGPGTRLTVL.

This chain connects TRBV2 to TRBJ2-7, with 14 bases aligning to TRBD2. Trimming at V came to 7 bases and at J to 8 bases, leaving 4 bases not matched to a gene. CDR3 size: 13 residues. Germline V gene lookup returns CDR1 SNHLY and CDR2 FYNNEI. The CDR3 spells CASMTSGGAQQYF. DNA of the CDR3: TGTGCCAGCATGACTAGCGGGGGGGCCCAGCAGTACTTC.

J is TRBJ2-7 and V is TRBV9, with 10 bases identical to TRBD1. The CDR3 has 21 amino acids. V lost 0 bases to trimming and J lost 5 bases; unmatched junction nucleotides: 23. CDR1 and CDR2 from the germline V gene are SGDLS and YYNGEE. The CDR3 loop reads CASSVAPTPHRGQGKKDEQYF. The CDR3 DNA follows: TGTGCCAGCAGCGTAGCTCCGACTCCTCACCGGGGACAGGGGAAGAAGGACGAGCAGTACTTC.

The genes are TRBV5-6 and TRBJ2-2; 13 positions match TRBD2. Germline V gene sequence: CDR1 SGHDT, CDR2 YYEEEE. The CDR3 extends over 17 amino acids. V dropped 2 bases and J dropped 6; count of bases not matched to a gene: 7. In DNA, the CDR3 is TGTGCCAGCAGCTTCACTAGCGGGGGGGCAATACCCGGGGAGCTGTTTTTT. As protein: CASSFTSGGAIPGELFF. Complete variable domain (other parts from reference TRBV5-6 and TRBJ2-2): DAGVTQSPTHLIKTRGQQVTLRCSPKSGHDTVSWYQQALGQGPQFIFQYYEEEERQRGNFPDRFSGHQFPNYSSELNVNALLLGDSALYLCASSFTSGGAIPGELFFGEGSRLTVL.

This clone was recorded once. J is TRBJ2-3 and V is TRBV5-4; 10 bases are a match to TRBD2. The CDR3 consists of 14 residues. V was clipped by 3 bases and J by 6 bases; unmatched bases: 4. Germline CDR1 reads SGHNT; CDR2 reads YYREEE (reference sequence). CDR3: CASSSRLAGDTQYF. Here the CDR3 DNA reads TGTGCCAGCAGCTCCAGACTAGCGGGCGATACGCAGTATTTT.

The genes are TRBV5-1 and TRBJ2-1; 7 nucleotides align to TRBD1. The V gene end was trimmed by 0 bases and the J gene end by 9 bases; junction bases not matched to a gene: 6. Germline CDR1 and CDR2: SGHRS and YFSETQ. This CDR3 region has 14 residues. The CDR3 region has the DNA TGCGCCAGCAGCTTGGTGGAAGGGGGCGGTGAGCAGTTCTTC. Translation gives CASSLVEGGGEQFF.

The chain joins TRBV6-1 to TRBJ1-1, with D possibly being TRBD1 (5 bases). V lost 4 bases to trimming and J lost 3 bases, with 9 bases between them. Germline assignment: CDR1 MNHNS and CDR2 SASEGT. The CDR3 contains 13 residues. CDR3 sequence (DNA): TGTGCCAGCAGTGCTTGGGGGGACACTGAAGCTTTCTTT. Its protein is CASSAWGDTEAFF.

The rearrangement joins TRBV2 to TRBJ2-2; D is possibly TRBD2 (5 bases). This CDR3 is 13 amino acids long. CDR1 and CDR2 (germline): SNHLY, FYNNEI. The V end was cut by 5 bases, the J end by 7 bases, with 11 bases between. CDR3 DNA sequence: TGTGCCAGCAGTACTAGTGTTGTCGGGGAGCTGTTTTTT. Protein: CASSTSVVGELFF.

This clone was observed a single time. The chain couples TRBV6-1 to TRBJ1-3; the D is unclear. The CDR3 covers 16 residues. Germline V gene sequence: CDR1 MNHNS, CDR2 SASEGT. V lost 3 bases to trimming and J lost 0 bases, with 12 bases between them. In nucleotides, the CDR3 is TGTGCCAGCAGTGAGCCCTTTCGCGACTCTGGAAACACCATATATTTT. Translating it yields CASSEPFRDSGNTIYF.

The J gene is TRBJ1-4, the V gene TRBV7-2; 8 bases fit TRBD1. This CDR3 is built from 14 residues. The V gene's germline CDR1 is SGHTA and CDR2 FQGNSA. V lost 5 bases and J lost 4; bases outside the gene matches: 3. The CDR3 sequence: CASSPTGGNEKLFF. Here the CDR3 DNA reads TGTGCCAGCAGCCCAACAGGGGGTAATGAAAAACTGTTTTTT.

The chain joins TRBV28 to TRBJ1-1, with TRBD1 matching over 9 bases. CDR1 MDHEN and CDR2 SYDVKM come from the germline V gene. This CDR3 region has 15 residues. Germline trimming cut 3 bases from V and 5 bases from J; bases unmatched to any gene: 7. CDR3 bases: TGTGCCAGCAGTTTCGGGACAGGGTCGGGGACTGAAGCTTTCTTT. Translated: CASSFGTGSGTEAFF.

This sequence joins TRBV13 and TRBJ2-7; 9 bases are a match to TRBD2. V shed 5 bases and J 0 bases; nucleotides not matched to a gene: 2. This CDR3 spans 14 amino acids. The germline gives CDR1 PRHDT, CDR2 FYEKMQ (reference sequence). Written as DNA, the CDR3 is TGTGCCAGCAGCCGCGGGGGGGCCTCCTACGAGCAGTACTTC. Protein sequence: CASSRGGASYEQYF. The full variable domain, in which reference TRBV13 and TRBJ2-7 provide the parts outside the CDR3, is AAGVIQSPRHLIKEKRETATLKCYPIPRHDTVYWYQQGPGQDPQFLISFYEKMQSDKGSIPDRFSAQQFSDYHSELNMSSLELGDSALYFCASSRGGASYEQYFGPGTRLTVT.

The gene calls are TRBV10-2 and TRBJ1-1, with D perhaps TRBD1 (5 bases). The CDR3 runs to 17 residues. CDR1 and CDR2 from the germline V gene are WSHSY and SAAADI. V lost 0 bases, J lost 0 bases, and 14 bases lay in between. The CDR3 region has the DNA TGCGCCAGCAGTGAGTCGATAGGGAAGGGGATGAACACTGAAGCTTTCTTT. It yields the protein CASSESIGKGMNTEAFF.

The chain carries TRBV9 and TRBJ1-1; D remains ambiguous. V was shortened by 1 base and J by 3 bases, with 7 bases between the two germline ends. This CDR3 is 13 amino acids long. Germline values: CDR1 SGDLS, CDR2 YYNGEE. The CDR3 DNA is TGTGCCAGCAGCGTATTGCGCGACACTGAAGCTTTCTTT. Protein sequence: CASSVLRDTEAFF.

The V gene is TRBV7-9, the J gene TRBJ2-2; weak D call: TRBD1 (5 bases). The CDR3 runs to 15 residues. CDR1 and CDR2 from the germline V gene are SEHNR and FQNEAQ (reference sequence). V was shortened by 5 bases and J by 0 bases, with 10 bases between the two germline ends. This CDR3 reads CASSLGASNTGELFF. CDR3 coding DNA: TGTGCCAGCAGCCTTGGGGCCTCGAACACCGGGGAGCTGTTTTTT.

The chain is built from TRBV11-3 and TRBJ2-1; 8 nucleotides align to TRBD2. With V trimmed by 1 base and J by 4 bases, 6 bases remained unmatched. The CDR3 runs 16 residues. Germline loops: CDR1 SGHNT, CDR2 YENEEA. CDR3 nucleotides: TGTGCCAGCAGCTTAGGGGGGTTAGCGGGGTACAATGAGCAGTTCTTC. Its translation: CASSLGGLAGYNEQFF. The full variable domain, in which reference TRBV11-3 and TRBJ2-1 provide the parts outside the CDR3, is EAGVVQSPRYKIIEKKQPVAFWCNPISGHNTLYWYLQNLGQGPELLIRYENEEAVDDSQLPKDRFSAERLKGVDSTLKIQPAELGDSAVYLCASSLGGLAGYNEQFFGPGTRLTVL.